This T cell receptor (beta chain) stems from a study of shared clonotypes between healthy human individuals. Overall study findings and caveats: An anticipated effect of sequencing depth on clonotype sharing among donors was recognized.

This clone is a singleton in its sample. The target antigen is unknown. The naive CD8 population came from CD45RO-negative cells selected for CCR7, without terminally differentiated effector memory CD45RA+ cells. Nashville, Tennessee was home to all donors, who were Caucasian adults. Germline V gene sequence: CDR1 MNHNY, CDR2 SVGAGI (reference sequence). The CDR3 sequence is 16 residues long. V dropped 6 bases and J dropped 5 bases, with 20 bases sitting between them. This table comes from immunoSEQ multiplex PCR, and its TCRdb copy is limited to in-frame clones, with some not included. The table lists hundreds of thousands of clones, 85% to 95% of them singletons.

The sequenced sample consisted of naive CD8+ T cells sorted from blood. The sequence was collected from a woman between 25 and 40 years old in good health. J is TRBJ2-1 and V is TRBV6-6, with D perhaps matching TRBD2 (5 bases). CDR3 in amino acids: CASSPSSGAGHNEQFF. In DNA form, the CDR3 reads TGTGCCAGCAGCCCTTCGAGTGGCGCGGGCCACAATGAGCAGTTCTTC.